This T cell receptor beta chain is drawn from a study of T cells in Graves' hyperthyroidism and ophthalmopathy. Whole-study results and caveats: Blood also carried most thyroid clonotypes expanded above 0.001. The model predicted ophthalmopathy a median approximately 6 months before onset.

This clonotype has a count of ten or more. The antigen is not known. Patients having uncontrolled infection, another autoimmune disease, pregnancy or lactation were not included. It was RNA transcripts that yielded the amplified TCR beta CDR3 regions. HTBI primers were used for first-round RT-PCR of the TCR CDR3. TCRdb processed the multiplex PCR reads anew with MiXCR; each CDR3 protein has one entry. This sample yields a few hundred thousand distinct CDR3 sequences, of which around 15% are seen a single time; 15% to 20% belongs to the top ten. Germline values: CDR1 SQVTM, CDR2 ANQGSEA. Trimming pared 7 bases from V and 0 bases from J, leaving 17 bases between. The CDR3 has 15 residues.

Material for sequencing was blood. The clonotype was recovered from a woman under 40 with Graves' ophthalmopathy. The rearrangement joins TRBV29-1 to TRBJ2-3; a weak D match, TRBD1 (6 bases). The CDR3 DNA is TGCAGCGATAAAGGCAGGGGCACAAGCACAGATACGCAGTATTTT. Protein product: CSDKGRGTSTDTQYF.